This TCR beta chain is drawn from a study of spatial heterogeneity in lung cancer. In this sample, this clonotype turned up a few times. One entry per CDR3 protein results from TCRdb running MiXCR on the 5' RACE reads. This table holds about 38,000 distinct CDR3 sequences, roughly 5.6% found once. Time point defined: sample taken at primary tumor resection. Whole RNA was taken from tumor, nontumor lung or frozen PBMC; it was then sequenced unsorted. Sequenced here: PBMCs, sampled at surgery. The TCR comes from a female donor with early-stage non-small cell lung cancer.

The CDR3 sequence is CSVSGTAGNTIYF. The CDR3 bases are TGCAGCGTGTCCGGGACAGCCGGAAACACCATATATTTT. The genes are TRBV29-1 and TRBJ1-3; 7 nucleotides match TRBD1. The CDR3 contains 13 residues. The V segment lost 6 bases and the J segment 4 bases; nucleotides outside the gene matches: 6. Germline lookup yields CDR1 SQVTM and CDR2 ANQGSEA.